One sample yielded the 8 T cell receptor beta chains listed below, sequenced in a study of T cells after yellow fever vaccination. TCRdb reprocessed the 5' RACE reads with MiXCR, giving one entry per CDR3 protein. The sample yields roughly 350,000 distinct CDR3 sequences, roughly 4.3% seen once. The source was PBMCs, collected 5 days after the yellow fever booster vaccination. These receptors were collected from a man aged 18 to 30 who received the YFV17D yellow fever vaccine.

This clonotype was seen more than once but under ten times. The rearrangement joins TRBV7-2 to TRBJ1-2; no clear D. This CDR3 has 12 residues. Per germline, CDR1 SGHTA and CDR2 FQGNSA. The germline V and J ends were trimmed by 4 bases and 8 bases, with 11 bases remaining between them. The CDR3, as DNA: TGTGCCAGCAGCTCAAACCTTTTAGGCTACACCTTC. This codes for CASSSNLLGYTF. Full variable domain (missing parts from reference TRBV7-2 and TRBJ1-2): GAGVSQSPSNKVTEKGKDVELRCDPISGHTALYWYRQSLGQGLEFLIYFQGNSAPDKSGLPSDRFSAERTGGSVSTLTIQRTQQEDSAVYLCASSSNLLGYTFGSGTRLTVV.

V is TRBV24-1 and J is TRBJ2-1, with TRBD1 identical over 10 bases. This CDR3 has 15 residues. Germline V CDR1 and CDR2: KGHDR, SFDVKD. V gave up 3 bases and J gave up 8 bases; unmatched junction bases: 6. The CDR3 loop is CATSDPGQGVYEQFF. In DNA form, the CDR3 reads TGTGCCACCAGTGATCCAGGACAGGGGGTCTATGAGCAGTTCTTC.

This clonotype was seen more than once but under ten times. The rearrangement links TRBV30 to TRBJ2-1; 11 nucleotides match TRBD2. Per the germline V gene, CDR1 is GTSNPN and CDR2 is SVGIG (reference sequence). V shed 5 bases, J shed 2 bases, and the junction held 5 bases outside the gene matches. The CDR3 is made up of 15 amino acids. The CDR3 bases are TGTGCCTGGGGTTCTAGCGGGGGGCCCTACAATGAGCAGTTCTTC. Translation gives CAWGSSGGPYNEQFF.

This clonotype was detected ten times or more. The chain combines TRBV5-5 with TRBJ2-3; 9 nucleotides match TRBD2. This CDR3 has 15 amino acids. Losses at the gene ends were 6 bases for V and 1 base for J; bases not matched to a gene: 6. Per germline, CDR1 SGHKS and CDR2 YYEKEE (reference sequence). This chain's CDR3 is CASKPSGVGTDTQYF. The CDR3 DNA reads as TGTGCCAGCAAGCCTAGCGGGGTGGGCACAGATACGCAGTATTTT.

This clonotype was seen a few times. V and J are TRBV5-1 and TRBJ2-2; D gene ambiguous. This CDR3 spans 16 amino acids. In germline, CDR1 is SGHRS, CDR2 YFSETQ. V dropped 0 bases and J dropped 7 bases, with 16 bases sitting between them. The CDR3 here is CASSLERLLMNGELFF. CDR3 bases: TGCGCCAGCAGCTTGGAACGGCTCCTGATGAACGGGGAGCTGTTTTTT.

The gene calls are TRBV11-2 and TRBJ2-3; the D is unclear. Trimming stripped 3 bases from V and 7 bases from J, with 5 bases between. This CDR3 has 11 residues. Germline V gene sequence: CDR1 SGHAT, CDR2 FQNNGV. The CDR3 DNA sequence: TGTGCCAGCAGCTTTAGCAATACGCAGTATTTT. Translating it yields CASSFSNTQYF.

In this sample, this clonotype turned up many times. The V gene is TRBV11-2, the J gene TRBJ2-3; 9 positions agree with TRBD2. The CDR3 runs to 15 residues. The V gene's germline CDR1 is SGHAT and CDR2 FQNNGV. V gave up 6 bases and J gave up 2 bases; unmatched junction bases: 6. CDR3 DNA sequence: TGTGCCAGCAGGCAAAAGCGGGGGGCCACAGATACGCAGTATTTT. Residues: CASRQKRGATDTQYF.

This clonotype was recorded at least ten times. The chain employs TRBV4-3 and TRBJ2-1, with 8 bases aligning to TRBD1. Looked up from germline, CDR1 is LGHNA and CDR2 is YSLEER. V gave up 4 bases and J gave up 8 bases; unmatched junction bases: 10. CDR3 length equals 15 residues. In DNA, the CDR3 is TGCGCCAGCAGCCCAAAGGGACAGGTAGGGCATGAGCAGTTCTTC. Amino acids: CASSPKGQVGHEQFF.